One sample yielded the 10 T cell receptor beta chains listed below, sequenced in a study of molecular identifiers for immune sequencing clone quantification. Each CDR3 protein gets one entry after TCRdb re-called the PCR reads with MiXCR. The repertoire includes over 600,000 distinct CDR3 sequences, just under 20% of them detected once, and 0.85% sits in the top ten. Sequenced material: naive CD8+ T cells from blood, with Jurkat cell RNA spiked in. Subset here: FACS-sorted CD8+CD4-CCR7+CD45RA+ naive T cells. These receptors were obtained from a human donor in good health. Some libraries in this study had Jurkat cell RNA spiked in.

This clonotype was recorded a few times. The rearrangement links TRBV24-1 to TRBJ2-7; 12 positions match TRBD2. The germline CDR1 and CDR2 sequences are KGHDR and SFDVKD. Trimming cost V 4 bases and J 3 bases; bases outside gene matches: 6. The CDR3 spans 16 residues. CDR3 nucleotide sequence: TGTGCCACCAGTGAGTCCGGACTAGCGGGAAGCTACGAGCAGTACTTC. It yields the protein CATSESGLAGSYEQYF.

This clonotype was observed many times. CDR3 protein: CSARDPDGKETQYF. DNA for the CDR3: TGCAGTGCTAGAGATCCTGATGGGAAGGAGACCCAGTACTTC. The V gene is TRBV20-1, the J gene TRBJ2-5; D remains unclear. The ends were cut back, 0 bases at V and 5 bases at J, with 13 bases in the middle. This CDR3 comprises 14 residues. Germline values: CDR1 DFQATT, CDR2 SNEGSKA (reference sequence).

This clonotype appeared many times. J is TRBJ2-1 and V is TRBV19; the D is unclear. CDR1 is LNHDA, CDR2 SQIVND, per germline (reference sequence). This CDR3 contains 13 residues. The germline V and J ends were trimmed by 0 bases and 10 bases, with 10 bases remaining between them. The CDR3 bases are TGTGCCAGTAGTATAGAAGACAATTCCGAGCAGTTCTTC. It codes for CASSIEDNSEQFF.

This clonotype was picked up many times. The CDR3 loop reads CASRSSQQGAYEQYF. CDR3 nucleotide sequence: TGTGCCAGTAGAAGTAGTCAACAGGGGGCCTACGAGCAGTACTTC. J is TRBJ2-7 and V is TRBV19, with 8 bases identical to TRBD1. J gave up 2 bases and V 6 bases, and 9 bases lay outside the gene matches. Germline V lookup: CDR1 LNHDA, CDR2 SQIVND (reference sequence). The CDR3 is 15 residues long.

Ten or more counts support this clonotype. The rearrangement joins TRBV6-2 or TRBV6-3 to TRBJ1-1; a weak D match, TRBD1 (6 bases). The CDR3 has 15 residues. Germline loops: CDR1 MNHEY, CDR2 SVGEGT. Trimming shortened V by 6 bases and J by 0 bases, and 14 bases separated the two germline ends. The CDR3 sequence: CASSPWTEMNTEAFF. CDR3 DNA: TGTGCCAGCAGCCCTTGGACAGAGATGAACACTGAAGCTTTCTTT.

The CDR3 is CATSEGRVALSQETQYF. CDR3 coding DNA: TGTGCCACCAGTGAAGGACGGGTCGCGCTGTCCCAAGAGACCCAGTACTTC. The rearrangement links TRBV24-1 to TRBJ2-5; D is ambiguous. The CDR3 has 17 amino acids. Trimming took off 4 bases at V and 1 base at J, with 18 bases between the two ends. Germline CDR1 KGHDR, CDR2 SFDVKD.

There are many counts of this clonotype. The J gene is TRBJ1-5, the V gene TRBV12-3 or TRBV12-4; D is undetermined. CDR3 size: 14 residues. Between the trimmed V and J ends, which lost 1 base and 5 bases, there was a span of 9 bases. The CDR3 here is CASSLVGIDQPQHF. The CDR3 DNA reads as TGTGCCAGCAGTTTAGTAGGAATTGATCAGCCCCAGCATTTT.

This clonotype was counted a single time. The rearrangement links TRBV3-1 to TRBJ2-4, with no clear D. Trimming stripped 0 bases from V and 8 bases from J, with 5 bases between. Per the germline V gene, CDR1 is LGHDT and CDR2 is YNNKEL (reference sequence). This CDR3 spans 12 amino acids. The CDR3 DNA reads as TGTGCCAGCAGCCAAGATTCGGACATTCAGTACTTC. Encoded protein: CASSQDSDIQYF.

At least ten counts were recorded for this clonotype. The chain joins TRBV7-2 to TRBJ2-7; TRBD2 aligns across 10 bases. The CDR3 contains 18 residues. V lost 2 bases, J lost 6 bases, and 16 bases stayed unmatched. Germline V CDR1 and CDR2: SGHTA, FQGNSA. CDR3 in amino acids: CASSLKILAGEGAGEQYF. DNA for the CDR3: TGTGCCAGCAGCTTAAAAATCCTAGCGGGGGAAGGCGCTGGCGAGCAGTACTTC.

In this sample, this clonotype turned up many times. The rearrangement uses TRBV20-1 and TRBJ1-1; tentative D call: TRBD1 (6 bases). Germline CDR1 DFQATT, CDR2 SNEGSKA (reference sequence). Trimming cost V 3 bases and J 5 bases, with 16 bases left between them. CDR3 length: 14 amino acids. The CDR3 bases are TGCAGTGCTAGGGATGAAAAGGGGGGAACTGAAGCTTTCTTT. Amino acid sequence: CSARDEKGGTEAFF.